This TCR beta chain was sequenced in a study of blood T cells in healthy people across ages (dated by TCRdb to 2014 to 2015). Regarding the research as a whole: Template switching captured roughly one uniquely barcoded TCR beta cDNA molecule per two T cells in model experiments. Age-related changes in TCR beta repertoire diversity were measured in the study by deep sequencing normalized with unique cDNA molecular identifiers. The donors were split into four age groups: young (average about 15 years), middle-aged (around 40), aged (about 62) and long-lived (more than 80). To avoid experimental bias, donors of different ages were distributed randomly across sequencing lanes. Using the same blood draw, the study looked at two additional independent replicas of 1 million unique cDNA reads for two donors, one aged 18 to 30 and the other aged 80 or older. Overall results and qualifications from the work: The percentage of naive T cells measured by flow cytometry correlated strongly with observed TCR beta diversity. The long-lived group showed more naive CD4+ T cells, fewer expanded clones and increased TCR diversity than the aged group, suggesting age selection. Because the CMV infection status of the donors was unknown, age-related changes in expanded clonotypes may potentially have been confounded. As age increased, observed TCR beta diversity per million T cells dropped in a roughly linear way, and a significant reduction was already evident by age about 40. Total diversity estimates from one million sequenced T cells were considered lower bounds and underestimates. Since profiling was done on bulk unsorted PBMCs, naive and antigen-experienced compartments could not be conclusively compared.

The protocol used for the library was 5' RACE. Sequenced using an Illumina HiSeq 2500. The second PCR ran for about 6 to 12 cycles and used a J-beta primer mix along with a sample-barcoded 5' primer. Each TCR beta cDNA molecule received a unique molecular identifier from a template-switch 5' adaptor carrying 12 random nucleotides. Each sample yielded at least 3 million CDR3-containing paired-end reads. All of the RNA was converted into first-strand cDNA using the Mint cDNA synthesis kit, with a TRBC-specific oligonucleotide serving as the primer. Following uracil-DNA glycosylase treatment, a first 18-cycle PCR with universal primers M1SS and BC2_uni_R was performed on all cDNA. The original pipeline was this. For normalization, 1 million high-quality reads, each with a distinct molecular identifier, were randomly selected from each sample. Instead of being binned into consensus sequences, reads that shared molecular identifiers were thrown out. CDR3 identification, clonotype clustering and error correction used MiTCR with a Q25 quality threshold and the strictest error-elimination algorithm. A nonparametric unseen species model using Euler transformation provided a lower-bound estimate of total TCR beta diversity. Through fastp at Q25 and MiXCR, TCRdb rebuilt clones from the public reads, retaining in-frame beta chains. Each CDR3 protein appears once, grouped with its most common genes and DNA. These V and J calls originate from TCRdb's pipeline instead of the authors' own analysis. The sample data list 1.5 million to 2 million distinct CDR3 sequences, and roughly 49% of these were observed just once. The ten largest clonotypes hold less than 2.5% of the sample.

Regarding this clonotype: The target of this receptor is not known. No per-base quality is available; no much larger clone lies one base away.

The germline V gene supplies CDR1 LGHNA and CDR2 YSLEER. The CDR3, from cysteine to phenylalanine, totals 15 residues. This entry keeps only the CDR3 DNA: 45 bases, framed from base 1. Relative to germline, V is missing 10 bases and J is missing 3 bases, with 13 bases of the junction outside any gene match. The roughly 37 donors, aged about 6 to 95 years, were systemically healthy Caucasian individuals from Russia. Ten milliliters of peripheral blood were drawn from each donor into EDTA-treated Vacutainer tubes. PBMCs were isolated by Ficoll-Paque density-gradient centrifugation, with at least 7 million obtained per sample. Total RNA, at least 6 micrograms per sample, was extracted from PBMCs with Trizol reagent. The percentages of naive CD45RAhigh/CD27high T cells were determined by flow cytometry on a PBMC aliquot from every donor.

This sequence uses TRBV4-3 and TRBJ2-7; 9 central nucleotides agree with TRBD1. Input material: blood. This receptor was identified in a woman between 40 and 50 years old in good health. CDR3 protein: CATSMGLTGGYEQYF. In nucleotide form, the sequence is TGCGCCACCTCGATGGGGTTGACAGGGGGCTACGAGCAGTACTTC.